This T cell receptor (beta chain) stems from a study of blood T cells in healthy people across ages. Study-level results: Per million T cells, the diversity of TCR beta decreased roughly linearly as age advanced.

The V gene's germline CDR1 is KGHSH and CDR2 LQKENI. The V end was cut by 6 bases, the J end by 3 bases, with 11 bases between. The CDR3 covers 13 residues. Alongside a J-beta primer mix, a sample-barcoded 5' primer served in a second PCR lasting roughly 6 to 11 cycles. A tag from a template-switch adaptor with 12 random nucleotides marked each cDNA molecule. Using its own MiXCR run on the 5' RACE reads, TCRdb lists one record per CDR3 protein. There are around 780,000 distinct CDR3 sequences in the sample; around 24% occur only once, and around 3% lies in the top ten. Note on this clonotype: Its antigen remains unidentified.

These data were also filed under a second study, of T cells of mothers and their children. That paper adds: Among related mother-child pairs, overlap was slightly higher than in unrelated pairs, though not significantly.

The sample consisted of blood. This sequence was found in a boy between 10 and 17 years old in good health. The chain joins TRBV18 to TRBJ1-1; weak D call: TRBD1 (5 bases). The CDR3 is CASSGGGDTEAFF. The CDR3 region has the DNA TGTGCCAGCTCGGGCGGGGGGGACACTGAAGCTTTCTTT. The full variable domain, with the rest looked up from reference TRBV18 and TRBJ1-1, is NAGVMQNPRHLVRRRGQEARLRCSPMKGHSHVYWYRQLPEEGLKFMVYLQKENIIDESGMPKERFSAEFPKEGPSILRIQQVVRGDSAAYFCASSGGGDTEAFFGQGTRLTVV.